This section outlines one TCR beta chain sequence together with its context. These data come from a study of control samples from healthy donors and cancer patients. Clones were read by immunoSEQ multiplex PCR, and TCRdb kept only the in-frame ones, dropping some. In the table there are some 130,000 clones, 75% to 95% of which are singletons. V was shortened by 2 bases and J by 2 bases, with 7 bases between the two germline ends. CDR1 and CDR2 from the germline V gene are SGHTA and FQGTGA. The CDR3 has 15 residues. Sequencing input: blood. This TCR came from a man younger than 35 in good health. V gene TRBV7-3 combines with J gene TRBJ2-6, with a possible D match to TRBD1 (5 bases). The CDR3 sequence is CASSLEGAGANVLTF. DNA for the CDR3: TGTGCCAGCAGCTTAGAAGGGGCTGGGGCCAACGTCCTGACTTTC.